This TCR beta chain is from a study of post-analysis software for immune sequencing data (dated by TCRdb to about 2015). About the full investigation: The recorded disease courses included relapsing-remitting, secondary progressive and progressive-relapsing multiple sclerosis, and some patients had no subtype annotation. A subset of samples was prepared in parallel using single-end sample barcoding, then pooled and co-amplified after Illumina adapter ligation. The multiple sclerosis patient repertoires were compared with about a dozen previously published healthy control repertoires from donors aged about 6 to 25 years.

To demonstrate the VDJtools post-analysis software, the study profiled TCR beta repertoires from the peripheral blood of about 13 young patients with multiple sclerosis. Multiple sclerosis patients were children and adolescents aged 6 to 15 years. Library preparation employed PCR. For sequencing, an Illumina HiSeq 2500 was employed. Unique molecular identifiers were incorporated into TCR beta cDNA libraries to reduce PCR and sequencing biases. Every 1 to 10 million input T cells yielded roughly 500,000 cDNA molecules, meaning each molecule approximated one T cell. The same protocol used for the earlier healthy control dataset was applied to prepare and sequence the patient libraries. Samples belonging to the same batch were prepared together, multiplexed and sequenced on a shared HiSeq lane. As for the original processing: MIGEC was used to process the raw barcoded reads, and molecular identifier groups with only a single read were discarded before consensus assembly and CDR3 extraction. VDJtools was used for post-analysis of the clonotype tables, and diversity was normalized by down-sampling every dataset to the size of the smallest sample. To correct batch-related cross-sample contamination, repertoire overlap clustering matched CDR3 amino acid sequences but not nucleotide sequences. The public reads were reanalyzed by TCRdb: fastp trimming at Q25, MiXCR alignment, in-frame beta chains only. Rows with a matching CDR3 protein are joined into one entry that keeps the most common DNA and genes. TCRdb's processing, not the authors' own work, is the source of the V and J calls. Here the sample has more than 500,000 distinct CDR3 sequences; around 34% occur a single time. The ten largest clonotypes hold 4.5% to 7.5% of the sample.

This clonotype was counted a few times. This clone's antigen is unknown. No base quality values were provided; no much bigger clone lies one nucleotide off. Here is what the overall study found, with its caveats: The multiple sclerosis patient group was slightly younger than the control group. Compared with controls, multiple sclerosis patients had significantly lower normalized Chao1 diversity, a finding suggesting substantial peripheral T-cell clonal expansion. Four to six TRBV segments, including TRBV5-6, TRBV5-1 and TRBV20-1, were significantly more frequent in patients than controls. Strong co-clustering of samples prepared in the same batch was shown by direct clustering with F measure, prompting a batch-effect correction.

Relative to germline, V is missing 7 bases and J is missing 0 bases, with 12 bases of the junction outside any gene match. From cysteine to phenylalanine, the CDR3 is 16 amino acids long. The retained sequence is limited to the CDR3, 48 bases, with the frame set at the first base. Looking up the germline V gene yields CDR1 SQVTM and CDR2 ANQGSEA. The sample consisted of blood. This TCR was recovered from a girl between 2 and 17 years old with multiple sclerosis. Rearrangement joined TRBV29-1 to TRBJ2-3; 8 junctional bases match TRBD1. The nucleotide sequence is TGCAGCGAACCGGGACAGGCTACGCGTAGCACAGATACGCAGTATTTT. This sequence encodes CSEPGQATRSTDTQYF.